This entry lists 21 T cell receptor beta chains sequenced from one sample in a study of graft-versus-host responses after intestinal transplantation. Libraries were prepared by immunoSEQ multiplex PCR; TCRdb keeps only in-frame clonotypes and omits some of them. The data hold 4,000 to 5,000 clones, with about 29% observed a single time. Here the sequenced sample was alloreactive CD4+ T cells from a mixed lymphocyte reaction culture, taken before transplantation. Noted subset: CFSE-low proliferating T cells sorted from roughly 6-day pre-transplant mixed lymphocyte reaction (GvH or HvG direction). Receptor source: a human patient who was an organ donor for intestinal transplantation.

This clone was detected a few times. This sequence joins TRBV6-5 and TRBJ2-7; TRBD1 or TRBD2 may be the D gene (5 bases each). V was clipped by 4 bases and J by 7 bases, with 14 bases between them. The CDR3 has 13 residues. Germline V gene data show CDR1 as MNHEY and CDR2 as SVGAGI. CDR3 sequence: CASSSLGVGEQYF. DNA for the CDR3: TGTGCCAGCAGTTCCCTGGGGGTTGGGGAGCAGTACTTC.

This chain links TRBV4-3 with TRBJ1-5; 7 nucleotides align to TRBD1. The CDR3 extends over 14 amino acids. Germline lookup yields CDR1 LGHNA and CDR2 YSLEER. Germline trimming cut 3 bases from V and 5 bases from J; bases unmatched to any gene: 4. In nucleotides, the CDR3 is TGCGCCAGCAGCCATAGACAGGGAGATCAGCCCCAGCATTTT. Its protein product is CASSHRQGDQPQHF.

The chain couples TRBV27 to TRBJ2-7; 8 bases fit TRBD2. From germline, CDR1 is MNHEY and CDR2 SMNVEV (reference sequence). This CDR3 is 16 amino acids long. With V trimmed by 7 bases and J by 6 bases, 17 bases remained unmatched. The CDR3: CASTQRVGGGHSEQYF. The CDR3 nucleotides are TGTGCCAGCACCCAAAGGGTTGGCGGGGGGCATAGCGAGCAGTACTTC.

CDR3 DNA sequence: TGTGCCTGGAGTGTCTTCCGAGAGGGCTATGGCTACACCTTC. It specifies CAWSVFREGYGYTF. This chain connects TRBV30 to TRBJ1-2; D gene uncertain. Germline values: CDR1 GTSNPN, CDR2 SVGIG (reference sequence). The CDR3 length is 14 residues. The V end was cut by 0 bases, the J end by 4 bases, with 12 bases between.

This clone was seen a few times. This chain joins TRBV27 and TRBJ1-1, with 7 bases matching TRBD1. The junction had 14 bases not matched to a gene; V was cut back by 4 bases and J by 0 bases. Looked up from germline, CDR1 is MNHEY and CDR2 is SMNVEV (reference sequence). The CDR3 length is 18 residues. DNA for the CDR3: TGTGCCAGCAGTTCCTTACTTCTAGGGGACAGTTTGAACACTGAAGCTTTCTTT. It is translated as CASSSLLLGDSLNTEAFF.

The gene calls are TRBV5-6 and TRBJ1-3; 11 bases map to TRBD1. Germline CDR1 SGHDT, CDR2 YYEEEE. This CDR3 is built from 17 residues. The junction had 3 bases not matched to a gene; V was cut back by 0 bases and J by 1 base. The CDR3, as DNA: TGTGCCAGCAGCTTGGCCGGGACAGGGGGATCTGGAAACACCATATATTTT. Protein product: CASSLAGTGGSGNTIYF.

CDR3 in amino acids: CASSWTGDSNQPQHF. CDR3 nucleotide sequence: TGTGCCAGTAGTTGGACAGGCGATAGCAATCAGCCCCAGCATTTT. V and J are TRBV19 and TRBJ1-5, with 7 bases fitting TRBD1. The CDR3 covers 15 residues. Germline V CDR1 and CDR2: LNHDA, SQIVND (reference sequence). V lost 5 bases and J lost 0; bases outside the gene matches: 4.

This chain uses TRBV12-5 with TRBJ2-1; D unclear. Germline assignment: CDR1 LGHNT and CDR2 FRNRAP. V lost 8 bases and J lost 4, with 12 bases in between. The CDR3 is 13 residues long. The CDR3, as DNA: TGTGCTAGTCATCGCTGGGGATACAATGAGCAGTTCTTC. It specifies CASHRWGYNEQFF.

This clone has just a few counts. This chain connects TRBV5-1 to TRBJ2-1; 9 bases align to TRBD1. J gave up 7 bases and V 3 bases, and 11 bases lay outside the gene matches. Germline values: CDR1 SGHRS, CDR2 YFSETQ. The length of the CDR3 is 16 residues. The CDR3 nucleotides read TGCGCCAGCAGCTGGAAAGGGACAGGGATGGGAAATGAGCAGTTCTTC. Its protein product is CASSWKGTGMGNEQFF.

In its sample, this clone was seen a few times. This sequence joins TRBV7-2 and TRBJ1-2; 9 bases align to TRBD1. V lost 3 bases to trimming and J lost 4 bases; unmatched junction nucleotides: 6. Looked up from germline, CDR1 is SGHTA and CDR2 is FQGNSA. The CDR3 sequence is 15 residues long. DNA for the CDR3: TGTGCCAGCAGCTTCGGACAGGGGTCCTTCTATGGCTACACCTTC. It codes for CASSFGQGSFYGYTF. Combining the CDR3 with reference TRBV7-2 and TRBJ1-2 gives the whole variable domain GAGVSQSPSNKVTEKGKDVELRCDPISGHTALYWYRQSLGQGLEFLIYFQGNSAPDKSGLPSDRFSAERTGGSVSTLTIQRTQQEDSAVYLCASSFGQGSFYGYTFGSGTRLTVV.

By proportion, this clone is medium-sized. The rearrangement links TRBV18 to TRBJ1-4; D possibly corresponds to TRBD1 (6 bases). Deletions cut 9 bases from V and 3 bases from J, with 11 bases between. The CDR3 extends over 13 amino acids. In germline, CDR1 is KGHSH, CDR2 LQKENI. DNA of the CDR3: TGTGCCAGTCGGGCAGGGGCTAATGAAAAACTGTTTTTT. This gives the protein CASRAGANEKLFF.

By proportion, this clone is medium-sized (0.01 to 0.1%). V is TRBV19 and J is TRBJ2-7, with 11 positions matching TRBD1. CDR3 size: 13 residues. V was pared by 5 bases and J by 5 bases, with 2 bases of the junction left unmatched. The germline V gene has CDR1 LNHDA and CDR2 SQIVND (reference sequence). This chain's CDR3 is CASSSGQGDEQYF. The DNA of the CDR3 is TGTGCCAGTAGTTCGGGACAGGGGGACGAGCAGTACTTC.

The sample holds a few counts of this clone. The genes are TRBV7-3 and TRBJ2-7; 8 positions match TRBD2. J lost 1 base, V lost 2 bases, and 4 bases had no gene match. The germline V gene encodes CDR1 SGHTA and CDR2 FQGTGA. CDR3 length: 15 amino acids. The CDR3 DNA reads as TGTGCCAGCAGCTTAGGTCCGGGGGGGTCCTACGAGCAGTACTTC. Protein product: CASSLGPGGSYEQYF. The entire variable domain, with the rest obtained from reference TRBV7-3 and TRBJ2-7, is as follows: GAGVSQTPSNKVTEKGKYVELRCDPISGHTALYWYRQSLGQGPEFLIYFQGTGAADDSGLPNDRFFAVRPEGSVSTLKIQRTERGDSAVYLCASSLGPGGSYEQYFGPGTRLTVT.

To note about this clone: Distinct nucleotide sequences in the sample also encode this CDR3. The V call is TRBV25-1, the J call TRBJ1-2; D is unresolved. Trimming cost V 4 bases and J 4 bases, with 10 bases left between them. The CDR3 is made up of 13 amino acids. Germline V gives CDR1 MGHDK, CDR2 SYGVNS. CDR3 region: CASSGQGFYGYTF. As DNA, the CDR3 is TGTGCCAGCAGTGGACAAGGTTTCTATGGCTACACCTTC.

The DNA of the CDR3 is TGCGCCAGCAGCCAAGGGGGTGGCTACACCTTC. This gives the protein CASSQGGGYTF. The chain combines TRBV4-1 with TRBJ1-2; no clear D gene. This CDR3 has 11 residues. Trimming removed 1 base at V and 7 bases at J, with 4 bases between. Germline-derived CDR1 and CDR2 are MGHRA and YSYEKL.

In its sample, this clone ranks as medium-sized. CDR3 in DNA: TGTGCCTGGAGTGTCATATCAGGGAGCTCCTATAATTCACCCCTCCACTTT. This gives the protein CAWSVISGSSYNSPLHF. The V gene is TRBV30, the J gene TRBJ1-6, with a tentative D call TRBD1 (5 bases). This CDR3 comprises 17 residues. Germline CDR1 and CDR2: GTSNPN and SVGIG (reference sequence). With 0 bases removed from V and 0 bases from J, the gap between germline ends came to 12 bases.

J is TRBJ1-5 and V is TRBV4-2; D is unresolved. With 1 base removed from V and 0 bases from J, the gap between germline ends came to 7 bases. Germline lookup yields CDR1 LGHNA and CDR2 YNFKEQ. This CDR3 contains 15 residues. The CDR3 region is CASSQAGHSNQPQHF. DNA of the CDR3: TGTGCCAGCAGCCAAGCCGGGCATAGCAATCAGCCCCAGCATTTT.

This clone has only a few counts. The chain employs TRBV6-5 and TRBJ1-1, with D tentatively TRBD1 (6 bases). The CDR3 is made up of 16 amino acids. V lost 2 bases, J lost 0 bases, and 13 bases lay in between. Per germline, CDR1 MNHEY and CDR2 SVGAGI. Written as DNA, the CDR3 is TGTGCCAGCAGTTACGGGACACCGCCTTTGAACACTGAAGCTTTCTTT. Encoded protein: CASSYGTPPLNTEAFF.

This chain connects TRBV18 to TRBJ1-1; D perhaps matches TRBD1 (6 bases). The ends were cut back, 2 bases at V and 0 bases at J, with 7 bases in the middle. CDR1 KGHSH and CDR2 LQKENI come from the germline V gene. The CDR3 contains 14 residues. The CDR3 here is CASSPGQMNTEAFF. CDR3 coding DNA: TGTGCCAGCTCACCAGGACAGATGAACACTGAAGCTTTCTTT.

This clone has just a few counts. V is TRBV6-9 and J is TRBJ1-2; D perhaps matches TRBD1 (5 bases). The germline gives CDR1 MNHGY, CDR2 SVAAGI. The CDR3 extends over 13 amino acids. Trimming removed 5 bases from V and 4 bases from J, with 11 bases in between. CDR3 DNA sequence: TGTGCCAGCAGTGGCAGGGAAAGCTATGGCTACACCTTC. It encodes CASSGRESYGYTF.

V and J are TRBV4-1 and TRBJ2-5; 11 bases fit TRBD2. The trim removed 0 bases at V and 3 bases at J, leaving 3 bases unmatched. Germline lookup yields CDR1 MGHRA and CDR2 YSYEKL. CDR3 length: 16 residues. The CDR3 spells CASSQDLLAGEETQYF. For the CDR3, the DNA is TGCGCCAGCAGCCAAGATCTACTAGCGGGGGAAGAGACCCAGTACTTC.